The 20 T cell receptor beta chains given below trace back to one sample, sequenced in a study of response to subunit inactivated influenza vaccine (dated by TCRdb to 2016 to 2019). The library was obtained by RT-PCR. TCRdb names Illumina HiSeq 2500 as the instrument used. TCRdb redid the processing of the public reads, applying fastp at Q25 and MiXCR, and retained in-frame beta chains. Each entry merges the rows of one CDR3 protein and shows their most common DNA and genes. The sample has approximately 730,000 distinct CDR3 sequences on record, approximately 13% of them singletons. The top ten hold 6.5% to 8.5% of the sample. Sequences were derived from PBMCs from blood, sampled 14 to 15 days before vaccination. The receptors originated from a man aged 45-65 years who received an inactivated influenza vaccine. Donor details come from another sample of the same person, matched by shared clones.

V is TRBV10-3 and J is TRBJ1-3; no clear D gene. Germline CDR1 is ENHRY and CDR2 is SYGVKD. The V and J ends lost 2 bases and 5 bases respectively, with 4 bases between them. The CDR3 totals 12 residues. The CDR3 here is CAISEGRNTIYF. The CDR3 DNA is TGTGCCATCAGTGAGGGGAGAAACACCATATATTTT.

There are a few counts of this clonotype. The chain uses TRBV7-8 and TRBJ2-7; TRBD2 agrees at 9 bases. V was pared by 7 bases and J by 5 bases, with 6 bases of the junction left unmatched. CDR3 length: 13 residues. The V gene's germline CDR1 is SGHVS and CDR2 FQNEAQ. CDR3: CASNGRLADEQYF. DNA of the CDR3: TGTGCCAGCAACGGACGACTAGCGGACGAGCAGTACTTC.

This clonotype was seen a few times. As DNA, the CDR3 is TGTGCCAGCTCACCGGGCCAGGGAATCACCGGGGAGCTGTTTTTT. Encoded protein: CASSPGQGITGELFF. This chain connects TRBV18 to TRBJ2-2, with a tentative D call TRBD1 (5 bases). The V gene's germline CDR1 is KGHSH and CDR2 LQKENI. The CDR3 is 15 amino acids. V lost 3 bases and J lost 4, with 12 bases in between.

This clonotype was counted between two and nine times. The chain has TRBV6-2 or TRBV6-3 and TRBJ2-1; 10 bases match TRBD2. The junction had 6 bases not matched to a gene; V was cut back by 3 bases and J by 4 bases. CDR1 and CDR2 from the germline V gene are MNHEY and SVGEGT. The CDR3 has 16 residues. The CDR3 DNA follows: TGTGCCAGCAGTTATCATGAGCGGGAGGGTTACAATGAGCAGTTCTTC. Its protein product is CASSYHEREGYNEQFF.

This clonotype was observed a few times. CDR3 nucleotides: TGCGCCAGCAGCTTGGAGGGGACCCACTCCTACAATGAGCAGTTCTTC. Residues: CASSLEGTHSYNEQFF. The chain links TRBV5-1 to TRBJ2-1; D may be TRBD1 or TRBD2 (5 bases each). The CDR3 consists of 16 residues. Trimming cost V 0 bases and J 0 bases, with 10 bases left between them. CDR1 SGHRS and CDR2 YFSETQ come from the germline V gene.

The CDR3: CSARTPAGDREQYF. The CDR3 DNA follows: TGCAGTGCTAGAACCCCGGCGGGAGATCGGGAGCAGTACTTC. The genes are TRBV20-1 and TRBJ2-7; 7 bases align to TRBD2. The germline V gene encodes CDR1 DFQATT and CDR2 SNEGSKA (reference sequence). This CDR3 region has 14 residues. The trim removed 2 bases at V and 7 bases at J, leaving 11 bases unmatched.

As concerns this clonotype: Germline is not matched at one junction end, which may reflect a read error. V and J are TRBV5-8 and TRBJ1-2; D gene uncertain. The germline V gene has CDR1 SGHTS and CDR2 YDEGEE. The length of the CDR3 is 13 residues. The CDR3 nucleotides are TGTGCCAGCAGCACCGGACCCGGACGGGATTCTCCCTTC. It yields the protein CASSTGPGRDSPF.

The V gene is TRBV12-3 or TRBV12-4, the J gene TRBJ1-4; 8 nucleotides agree with TRBD1. The CDR3 covers 14 residues. J lost 5 bases, V lost 6 bases, and 5 bases had no gene match. CDR3: CASRRQGLNEKLFF. In nucleotides, the CDR3 is TGTGCCAGCAGACGACAGGGGTTGAATGAAAAACTGTTTTTT.

This clonotype was counted only a few times. V gene TRBV9 combines with J gene TRBJ2-3, with TRBD2 as a possible D gene (6 bases). This CDR3 comprises 15 residues. Trimming pared 0 bases from V and 3 bases from J, leaving 11 bases between. CDR1 is SGDLS, CDR2 YYNGEE, per germline. The CDR3 sequence: CASSVGGDWTDTQYF. CDR3 bases: TGTGCCAGCAGCGTAGGAGGGGACTGGACAGATACGCAGTATTTT.

The chain combines TRBV5-1 with TRBJ2-3; D is possibly TRBD2 (5 bases). Deletions cut 1 base from V and 6 bases from J, with 18 bases between. The CDR3 contains 16 residues. From germline, CDR1 is SGHRS and CDR2 YFSETQ. CDR3 sequence (DNA): TGCGCCAGCAGCTTGAGCTCGTATCGAGGGTCGGATACGCAGTATTTT. Amino acid sequence: CASSLSSYRGSDTQYF.

This clonotype was counted a few times. The chain uses TRBV7-9 and TRBJ1-2, with 7 bases identical to TRBD1. This CDR3 spans 14 amino acids. J lost 4 bases, V lost 4 bases, and 6 bases had no gene match. Germline CDR1 is SEHNR and CDR2 is FQNEAQ (reference sequence). CDR3: CASSSGQAAYGYTF. For the CDR3, the DNA is TGTGCCAGCAGCTCCGGACAGGCTGCCTATGGCTACACCTTC.

The genes are TRBV10-3 and TRBJ2-1; 7 bases fit TRBD2. V lost 2 bases and J lost 3; bases outside the gene matches: 4. Germline CDR1 is ENHRY and CDR2 is SYGVKD. There are 15 residues in the CDR3. CDR3 loop: CAISEAASGYNEQFF. As DNA, the CDR3 is TGTGCCATCAGTGAGGCGGCTAGCGGCTACAATGAGCAGTTCTTC.

The chain carries TRBV6-1 and TRBJ1-3; 9 nucleotides match TRBD1. Germline loops: CDR1 MNHNS, CDR2 SASEGT. This CDR3 comprises 17 residues. The J segment lost 0 bases and the V segment lost 6 bases, leaving 9 bases of the junction unmatched. CDR3 sequence reads: CASRDRGHQSSGNTIYF. The CDR3 bases are TGTGCCAGCAGGGACAGGGGCCATCAAAGCTCTGGAAACACCATATATTTT.

This sequence joins TRBV2 and TRBJ1-4; D is ambiguous. This CDR3 spans 14 amino acids. Trimming removed 6 bases at V and 3 bases at J, with 11 bases between. CDR1 is SNHLY and CDR2 is FYNNEI in the germline V gene. In DNA form, the CDR3 reads TGTGCCAGCAGGGGAGAAAGCTCTAATGAAAAACTGTTTTTT. Its translation: CASRGESSNEKLFF.

This clonotype was picked up many times. This sequence joins TRBV4-1 and TRBJ2-5, with D maybe TRBD2 (6 bases). Germline V CDR1 and CDR2: MGHRA, YSYEKL. V was shortened by 3 bases and J by 5 bases, with 16 bases between the two germline ends. The CDR3 runs 15 residues. CDR3 protein: CASSHLLRDAETQYF. CDR3 nucleotide sequence: TGCGCCAGCAGCCACCTCCTGCGGGATGCGGAGACCCAGTACTTC.

The V call is TRBV5-6, the J call TRBJ1-5; 7 bases match TRBD1. The germline V gene encodes CDR1 SGHDT and CDR2 YYEEEE. The V segment lost 3 bases and the J segment 4 bases; nucleotides outside the gene matches: 4. This CDR3 contains 14 residues. The CDR3 region has the DNA TGTGCCAGCAGCTCGACAGGGTTGAATCAGCCCCAGCATTTT. Amino acid sequence: CASSSTGLNQPQHF.

This clonotype came up many times. This CDR3 is CASSIQAGTSGRALRNEQFF. The DNA for the CDR3 is TGCGCCAGCAGCATTCAAGCCGGGACTAGCGGGAGGGCCCTCAGGAATGAGCAGTTCTTC. The chain joins TRBV5-1 to TRBJ2-1, with 16 bases that match TRBD2. Looked up from germline, CDR1 is SGHRS and CDR2 is YFSETQ. The length of the CDR3 is 20 residues. J gave up 7 bases and V 4 bases, and 17 bases lay outside the gene matches.

The genes are TRBV11-2 and TRBJ2-3, with 7 positions matching TRBD2. Germline V lookup: CDR1 SGHAT, CDR2 FQNNGV. The V and J ends lost 0 bases and 2 bases, in that order; junction bases with no gene match: 14. This CDR3 is 19 amino acids long. The CDR3 loop reads CASSLDAQRAGKYTDTQYF. CDR3 DNA: TGTGCCAGCAGCTTAGATGCACAAAGAGCGGGGAAATACACAGATACGCAGTATTTT.

The table lists this clonotype with many counts. V usage is TRBV19 and J usage is TRBJ1-1; 7 bases fit TRBD1. V trimming: 5 bases; J trimming: 2 bases; junction bases outside the gene matches: 5. Germline values: CDR1 LNHDA, CDR2 SQIVND (reference sequence). The CDR3 is 14 amino acids. CDR3 sequence reads: CASSLQGSNTEAFF. The CDR3 region has the DNA TGTGCCAGTAGTTTACAGGGGAGTAACACTGAAGCTTTCTTT.

The V call is TRBV10-2, the J call TRBJ1-1; D remains ambiguous. Per germline, CDR1 WSHSY and CDR2 SAAADI. The CDR3 contains 15 residues. The V end lost 0 bases, the J end lost 1 base, and 9 bases lay between the germline ends. CDR3 sequence reads: CASSESPHSNTEAFF. As DNA, the CDR3 is TGCGCCAGCAGTGAGTCACCCCACTCGAACACTGAAGCTTTCTTT.